The TCR beta chain described here comes from a study of cytomegalovirus exposure and HLA in healthy donors. Germline V gives CDR1 GTSNPN, CDR2 SVGIG (reference sequence). The J segment lost 5 bases and the V segment lost 7 bases, leaving 10 bases of the junction unmatched. The CDR3 consists of 15 residues. A roughly 130-subject validation cohort, separate from the roughly 670-subject first cohort, supplied the donors. Method: immunoSEQ multiplex PCR; TCRdb's copy keeps in-frame clones and lacks some. The sample has fewer than 90,000 clones, 85% to 95% seen once. Material: PBMCs. The J gene is TRBJ1-6, the V gene TRBV30; TRBD1 matches at 8 bases. The receptor's source is a woman aged 18-35 years in good health and CMV-seronegative. The DNA for the CDR3 is TGTGCCTCCGAAAGACGACAGGGGAATAATTCACCCCTCCACTTT. This encodes CASERRQGNNSPLHF.